Listed below are T cell receptor beta chains from one sample, sequenced in a study of shared clonotypes between healthy human individuals. Profiling relied on immunoSEQ multiplex PCR, and the TCRdb table lists in-frame clones only, not all of them. The repertoire holds under 650,000 clones, with almost 97% as singletons. The sequencing input was naive CD4+ T cells sorted from blood. The receptors here all came from a woman aged 25 to 45 in good health. CDR3s include the opening cysteine and the closing phenylalanine or tryptophan. The order of the fields is CDR3 protein, CDR3 DNA, D gene, clone size, V gene, J gene. The D gene is left open where the match is weak. Clone size is shown for a subset of rows, as once, few, many or a class of expanded clone.

cdr3_aa: CASSDRTLNTEAFF
cdr3_nt: TGTGCCAGCAGTGACAGGACCCTGAACACTGAAGCTTTCTTT
d_call: NA
clone_size: once
v_call: TRBV6-6
j_call: TRBJ1-1

cdr3_aa: CASSEIRRGETQYF
cdr3_nt: TGTGCCAGCAGTGAAATTCGTCGCGGAGAGACCCAGTACTTC
d_call: NA
clone_size: NA
v_call: TRBV6-1
j_call: TRBJ2-5

cdr3_aa: CASRRDINVNEKLFF
cdr3_nt: TGTGCCAGCAGGCGGGACATCAATGTTAATGAAAAACTGTTTTTT
d_call: NA
clone_size: NA
v_call: TRBV7-8
j_call: TRBJ1-4

cdr3_aa: CASNSGAQNTGELFF
cdr3_nt: TGTGCCAGCAATTCCGGGGCACAGAACACCGGGGAGCTGTTTTTT
d_call: NA
clone_size: once
v_call: TRBV6-1
j_call: TRBJ2-2

cdr3_aa: CASSFFSHTEAFF
cdr3_nt: TGCGCCAGCAGCTTCTTTTCCCACACTGAAGCTTTCTTT
d_call: NA
clone_size: once
v_call: TRBV5-1
j_call: TRBJ1-1

cdr3_aa: CASGAPRGRANYGYTF
cdr3_nt: TGTGCCAGCGGTGCCCCCCGGGGCAGGGCCAACTATGGCTACACCTTC
d_call: NA
clone_size: NA
v_call: TRBV27
j_call: TRBJ1-2

cdr3_aa: CASSLDATDTQYF
cdr3_nt: TGTGCCAGCAGCTTAGATGCGACAGATACGCAGTATTTT
d_call: NA
clone_size: NA
v_call: TRBV7-9
j_call: TRBJ2-3

cdr3_aa: CASSSLAASGANVLTF
cdr3_nt: TGTGCCAGCAGTTCCCTAGCGGCATCTGGGGCCAACGTCCTGACTTTC
d_call: TRBD2
clone_size: NA
v_call: TRBV6-5
j_call: TRBJ2-6

cdr3_aa: CASSLAPLNTEAFF
cdr3_nt: TGTGCCAGCAGCTTAGCCCCACTAAACACTGAAGCTTTCTTT
d_call: NA
clone_size: NA
v_call: TRBV11-2
j_call: TRBJ1-1

cdr3_aa: CASSQGWQAVGYEQYF
cdr3_nt: TGCGCCAGCAGCCAAGGATGGCAGGCCGTAGGCTACGAGCAGTACTTC
d_call: NA
clone_size: NA
v_call: TRBV4-1
j_call: TRBJ2-7

cdr3_aa: CATSRESPLAPYNEQFF
cdr3_nt: TGTGCCACCAGCAGAGAGTCTCCCCTGGCCCCCTACAATGAGCAGTTCTTC
d_call: NA
clone_size: NA
v_call: TRBV15
j_call: TRBJ2-1

cdr3_aa: CASSIDRLADGTDTQYF
cdr3_nt: TGTGCCAGTAGTATAGACCGACTAGCGGATGGCACAGATACGCAGTATTTT
d_call: TRBD2
clone_size: NA
v_call: TRBV19
j_call: TRBJ2-3

cdr3_aa: CASRSGAKLYEQYF
cdr3_nt: TGTGCCAGCAGGTCCGGGGCAAAACTTTACGAGCAGTACTTC
d_call: NA
clone_size: NA
v_call: TRBV7-9
j_call: TRBJ2-7

cdr3_aa: CATSWEESTEAFF
cdr3_nt: TGTGCCACCAGCTGGGAGGAGAGTACTGAAGCTTTCTTT
d_call: NA
clone_size: NA
v_call: TRBV15
j_call: TRBJ1-1

cdr3_aa: CASSPNRLGLAGEGEQYF
cdr3_nt: TGTGCCAGCTCACCTAACCGCCTCGGACTAGCGGGAGAGGGCGAGCAGTACTTC
d_call: TRBD2
clone_size: NA
v_call: TRBV18
j_call: TRBJ2-7

cdr3_aa: CASRLPTGVNSPLHF
cdr3_nt: TGTGCCAGCCGTCTTCCGACTGGGGTTAATTCACCCCTCCACTTT
d_call: NA
clone_size: NA
v_call: TRBV28
j_call: TRBJ1-6

cdr3_aa: CASSYGQLHNEKLFF
cdr3_nt: TGTGCCAGCAGCTATGGACAACTCCATAATGAAAAACTGTTTTTT
d_call: NA
clone_size: NA
v_call: TRBV11-2
j_call: TRBJ1-4

cdr3_aa: CSVGVGVLAGLGEQFF
cdr3_nt: TGCAGCGTTGGTGTTGGGGTACTAGCGGGCCTCGGTGAGCAGTTCTTC
d_call: TRBD2
clone_size: NA
v_call: TRBV29-1
j_call: TRBJ2-1

cdr3_aa: CASSSGALNYGYTF
cdr3_nt: TGTGCCAGCAGTTCCGGGGCCCTTAACTATGGCTACACCTTC
d_call: NA
clone_size: NA
v_call: TRBV28
j_call: TRBJ1-2

cdr3_aa: CASSPLAGGPSTDTQYF
cdr3_nt: TGTGCCAGCTCACCCTTAGCGGGAGGTCCTAGCACAGATACGCAGTATTTT
d_call: TRBD2
clone_size: NA
v_call: TRBV18
j_call: TRBJ2-3

cdr3_aa: CASSPGAGGTSYEQYF
cdr3_nt: TGTGCCAGCTCACCAGGGGCAGGGGGCACCTCCTACGAGCAGTACTTC
d_call: TRBD1
clone_size: NA
v_call: TRBV18
j_call: TRBJ2-7

cdr3_aa: CASSMNTGQGWGTGGEYF
cdr3_nt: TGTGCCAGTAGTATGAATACTGGGCAGGGGTGGGGGACCGGAGGGGAGTATTTT
d_call: NA
clone_size: NA
v_call: TRBV19
j_call: TRBJ2-3

cdr3_aa: CASTDTQYF
cdr3_nt: TGTGCCAGCACAGATACGCAGTATTTT
d_call: NA
clone_size: NA
v_call: TRBV6-5
j_call: TRBJ2-3